This TCR beta chain comes out of a study of blood T cell repertoires in COVID-19. Across the whole study: Researchers got acute and convalescent COVID-19 samples from the United States, Italy and Spain. T cells, B-cell-depleted T cells, or PBMCs supplied cDNA or gDNA.

This clone occurred once. Sequencing used immunoSEQ multiplex PCR; TCRdb keeps in-frame clones, though not all of them. The table has fewer than 300,000 clones, roughly nine tenths seen once; the top ten hold around 9.1%. Material: peripheral blood. The clonotype comes from a middle-aged man who had recovered from COVID-19.

This CDR3 reads CASSYSVLADQETQYF. The CDR3 nucleotides read TGTGCCAGCAGTTACTCGGTCCTCGCAGACCAAGAGACCCAGTACTTC. The chain links TRBV6-2 or TRBV6-3 to TRBJ2-5; no clear D. The CDR3 covers 16 residues. Trimming cost V 0 bases and J 0 bases, with 11 bases left between them. Germline CDR1 MNHEY, CDR2 SVGEGT.